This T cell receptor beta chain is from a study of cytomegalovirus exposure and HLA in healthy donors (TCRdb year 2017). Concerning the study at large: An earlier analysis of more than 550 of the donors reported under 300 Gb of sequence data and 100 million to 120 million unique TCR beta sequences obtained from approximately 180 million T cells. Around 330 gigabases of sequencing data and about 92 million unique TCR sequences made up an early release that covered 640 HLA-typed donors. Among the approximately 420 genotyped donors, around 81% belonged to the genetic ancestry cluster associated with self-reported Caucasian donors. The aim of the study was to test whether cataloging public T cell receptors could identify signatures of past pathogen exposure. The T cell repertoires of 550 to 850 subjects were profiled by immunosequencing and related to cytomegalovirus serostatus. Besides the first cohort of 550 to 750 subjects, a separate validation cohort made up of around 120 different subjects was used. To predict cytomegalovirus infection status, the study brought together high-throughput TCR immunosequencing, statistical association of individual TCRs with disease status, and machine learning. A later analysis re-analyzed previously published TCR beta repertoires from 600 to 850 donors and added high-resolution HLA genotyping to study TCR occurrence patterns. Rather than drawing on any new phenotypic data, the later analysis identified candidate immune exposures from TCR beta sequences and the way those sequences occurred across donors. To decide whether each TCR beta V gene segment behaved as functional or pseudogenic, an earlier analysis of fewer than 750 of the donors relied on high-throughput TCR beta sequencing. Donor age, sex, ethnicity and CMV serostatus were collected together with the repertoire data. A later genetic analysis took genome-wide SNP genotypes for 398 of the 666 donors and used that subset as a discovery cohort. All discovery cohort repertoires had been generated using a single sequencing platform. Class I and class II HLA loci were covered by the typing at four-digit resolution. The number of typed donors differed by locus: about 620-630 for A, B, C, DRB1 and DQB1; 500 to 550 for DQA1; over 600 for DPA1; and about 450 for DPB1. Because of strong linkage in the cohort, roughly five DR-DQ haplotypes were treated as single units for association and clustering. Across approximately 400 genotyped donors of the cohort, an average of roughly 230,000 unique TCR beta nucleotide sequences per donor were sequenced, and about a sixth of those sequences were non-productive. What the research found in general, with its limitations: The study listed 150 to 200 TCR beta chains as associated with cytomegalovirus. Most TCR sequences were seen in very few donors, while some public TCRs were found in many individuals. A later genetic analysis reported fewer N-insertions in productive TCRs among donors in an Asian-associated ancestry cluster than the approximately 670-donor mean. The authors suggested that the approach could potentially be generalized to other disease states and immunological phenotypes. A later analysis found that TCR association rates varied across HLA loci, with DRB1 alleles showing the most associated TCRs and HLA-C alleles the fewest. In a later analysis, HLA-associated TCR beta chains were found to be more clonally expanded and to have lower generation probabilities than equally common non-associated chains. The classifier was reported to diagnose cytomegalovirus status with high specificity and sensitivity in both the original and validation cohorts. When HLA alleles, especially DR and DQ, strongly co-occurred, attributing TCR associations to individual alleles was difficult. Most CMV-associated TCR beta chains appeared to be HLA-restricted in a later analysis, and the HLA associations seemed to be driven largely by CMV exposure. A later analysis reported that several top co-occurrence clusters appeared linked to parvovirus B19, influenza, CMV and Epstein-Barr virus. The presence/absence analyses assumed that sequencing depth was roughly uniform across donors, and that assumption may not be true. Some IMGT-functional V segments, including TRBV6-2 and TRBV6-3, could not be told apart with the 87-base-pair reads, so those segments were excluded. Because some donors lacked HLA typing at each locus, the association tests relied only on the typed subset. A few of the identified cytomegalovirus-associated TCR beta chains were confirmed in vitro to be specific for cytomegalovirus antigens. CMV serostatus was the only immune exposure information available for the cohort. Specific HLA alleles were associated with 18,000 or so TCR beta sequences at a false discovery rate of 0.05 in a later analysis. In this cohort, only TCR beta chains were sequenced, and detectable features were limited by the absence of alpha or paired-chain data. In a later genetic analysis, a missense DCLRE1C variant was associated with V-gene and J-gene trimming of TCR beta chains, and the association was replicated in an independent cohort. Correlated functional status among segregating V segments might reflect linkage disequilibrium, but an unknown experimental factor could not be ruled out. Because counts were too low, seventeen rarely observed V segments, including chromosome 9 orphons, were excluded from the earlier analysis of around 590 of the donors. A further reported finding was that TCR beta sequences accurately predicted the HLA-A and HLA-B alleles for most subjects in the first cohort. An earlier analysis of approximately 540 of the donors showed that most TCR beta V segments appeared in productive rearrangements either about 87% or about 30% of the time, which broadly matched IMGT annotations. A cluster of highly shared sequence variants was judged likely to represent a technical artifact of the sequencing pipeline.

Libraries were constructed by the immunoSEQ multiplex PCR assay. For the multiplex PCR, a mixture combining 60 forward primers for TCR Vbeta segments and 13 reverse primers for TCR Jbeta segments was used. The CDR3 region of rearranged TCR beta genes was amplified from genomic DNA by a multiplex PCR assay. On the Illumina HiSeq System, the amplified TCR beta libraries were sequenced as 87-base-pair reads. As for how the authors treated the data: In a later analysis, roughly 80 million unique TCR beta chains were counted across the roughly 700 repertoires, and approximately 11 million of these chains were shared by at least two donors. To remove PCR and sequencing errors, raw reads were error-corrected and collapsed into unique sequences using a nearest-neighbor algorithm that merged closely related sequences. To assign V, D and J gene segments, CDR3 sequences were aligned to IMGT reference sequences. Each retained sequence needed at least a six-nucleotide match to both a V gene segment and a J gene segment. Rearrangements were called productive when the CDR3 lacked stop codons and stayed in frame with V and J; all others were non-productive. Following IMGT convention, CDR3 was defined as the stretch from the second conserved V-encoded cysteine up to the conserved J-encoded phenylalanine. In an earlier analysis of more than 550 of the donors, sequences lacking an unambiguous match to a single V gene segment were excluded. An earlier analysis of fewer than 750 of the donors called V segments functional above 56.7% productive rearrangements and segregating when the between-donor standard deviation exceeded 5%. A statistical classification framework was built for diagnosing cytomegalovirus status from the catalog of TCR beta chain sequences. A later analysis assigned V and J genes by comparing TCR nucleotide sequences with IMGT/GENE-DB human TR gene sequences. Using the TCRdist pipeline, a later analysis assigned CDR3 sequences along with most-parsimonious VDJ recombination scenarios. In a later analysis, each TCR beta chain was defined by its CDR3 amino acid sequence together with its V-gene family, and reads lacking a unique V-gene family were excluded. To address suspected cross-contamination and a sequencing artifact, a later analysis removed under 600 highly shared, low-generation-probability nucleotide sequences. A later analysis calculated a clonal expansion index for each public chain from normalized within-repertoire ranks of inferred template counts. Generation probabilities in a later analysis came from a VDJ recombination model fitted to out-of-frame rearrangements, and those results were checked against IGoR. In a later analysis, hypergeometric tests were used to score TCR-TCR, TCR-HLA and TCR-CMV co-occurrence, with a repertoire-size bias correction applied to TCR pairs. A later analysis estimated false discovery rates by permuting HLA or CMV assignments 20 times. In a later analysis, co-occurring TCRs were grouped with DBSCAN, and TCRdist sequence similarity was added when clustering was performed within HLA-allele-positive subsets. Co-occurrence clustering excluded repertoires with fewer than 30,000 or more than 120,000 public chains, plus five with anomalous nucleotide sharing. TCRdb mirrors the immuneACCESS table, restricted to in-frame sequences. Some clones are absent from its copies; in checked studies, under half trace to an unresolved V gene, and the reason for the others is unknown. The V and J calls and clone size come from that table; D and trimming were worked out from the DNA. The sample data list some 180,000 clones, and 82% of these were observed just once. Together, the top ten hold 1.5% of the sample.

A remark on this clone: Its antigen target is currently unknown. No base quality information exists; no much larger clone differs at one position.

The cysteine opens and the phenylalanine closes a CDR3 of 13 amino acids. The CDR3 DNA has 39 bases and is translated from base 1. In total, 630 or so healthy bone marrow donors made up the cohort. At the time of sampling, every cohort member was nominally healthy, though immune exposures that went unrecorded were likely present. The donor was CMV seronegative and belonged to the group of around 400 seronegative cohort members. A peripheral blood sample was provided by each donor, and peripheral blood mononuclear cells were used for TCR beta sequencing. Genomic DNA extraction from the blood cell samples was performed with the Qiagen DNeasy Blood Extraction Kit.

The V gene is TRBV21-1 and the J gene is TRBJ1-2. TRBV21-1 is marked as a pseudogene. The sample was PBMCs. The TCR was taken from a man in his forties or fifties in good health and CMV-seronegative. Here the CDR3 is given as CASSTGTYYGYTF. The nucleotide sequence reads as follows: TGTGCCAGCAGCACAGGGACTTACTATGGCTACACCTTC.